These 17 T cell receptor beta chains originate from one sample sequenced in a study of blood T cell repertoires in COVID-19. Produced via immunoSEQ multiplex PCR; TCRdb's table is partial and in-frame only. The table includes around 82,000 clones, less than 90% detected once. Sequencing was performed on peripheral blood. The receptors derive from a man aged 80 or over with COVID-19, enrolled during active disease.

The chain carries TRBV9 and TRBJ1-2, with unresolved D. Per the germline V gene, CDR1 is SGDLS and CDR2 is YYNGEE. Trimming stripped 4 bases from V and 1 base from J, with 17 bases between. CDR3 length: 16 amino acids. The DNA of the CDR3 is TGTGCCAGCAGCCAACGACTCCTACCCCTTAACTATGGCTACACCTTC. It is translated as CASSQRLLPLNYGYTF.

V and J are TRBV2 and TRBJ1-2; tentatively, D is TRBD1 (6 bases). Germline values: CDR1 SNHLY, CDR2 FYNNEI. V was trimmed by 7 bases and J by 4 bases, leaving 19 bases between them. CDR3 length: 15 residues. This CDR3 is CASTGGAGVGYGYTF. The CDR3 DNA sequence: TGTGCCAGCACCGGAGGAGCAGGGGTGGGCTATGGCTACACCTTC.

This sequence joins TRBV14 and TRBJ2-3, with unresolved D. Germline CDR1 is SGHDN and CDR2 is FVKESK. CDR3 length: 15 residues. The V end was cut by 4 bases, the J end by 15 bases, with 26 bases between. The CDR3 DNA sequence: TGTGCCAGCAGCCGCCTTGGGTCTAGAGCTCCCACCCCATATTTT. It yields the protein CASSRLGSRAPTPYF.

The chain employs TRBV10-1 and TRBJ1-2; 7 bases are shared with TRBD1. This CDR3 has 14 amino acids. The germline gives CDR1 WNHNN, CDR2 SYGVQD (reference sequence). V shed 3 bases and J 5 bases; nucleotides not matched to a gene: 6. The CDR3 region is CASSDSDREYGYTF. DNA for the CDR3: TGCGCCAGCAGTGATTCCGACAGGGAATATGGCTACACCTTC.

This clone was detected a few times. This CDR3 reads CASSDDRGLGYTF. The DNA for the CDR3 is TGTGCCAGCAGTGACGACAGGGGTTTGGGCTACACCTTC. The chain couples TRBV6-4 to TRBJ1-2, with 8 bases aligning to TRBD1. The CDR3 consists of 13 residues. J lost 8 bases, V lost 2 bases, and 4 bases had no gene match. The V gene's germline CDR1 is MRHNA and CDR2 SNTAGT.

The J gene is TRBJ1-1, the V gene TRBV11-2, with D tentatively TRBD1 (6 bases). Trimming shortened V by 1 base and J by 4 bases, and 13 bases separated the two germline ends. CDR1 SGHAT and CDR2 FQNNGV come from the germline V gene. This CDR3 is built from 15 residues. The CDR3 coding sequence is TGTGCCAGCAGCTTAGGGCAGGGGCGAGTCACTGAAGCTTTCTTT. The encoded protein is CASSLGQGRVTEAFF.

This chain joins TRBV5-1 and TRBJ1-1; D unresolved. The CDR3 extends over 13 amino acids. CDR1 and CDR2 (germline): SGHRS, YFSETQ. Trimming stripped 4 bases from V and 4 bases from J, with 11 bases between. CDR3 region: CASSLNIATEAFF. DNA of the CDR3: TGCGCCAGCAGCCTAAACATAGCCACTGAAGCTTTCTTT.

The chain is built from TRBV6-1 and TRBJ2-1; TRBD2 matches 12 bases. J gave up 3 bases and V 3 bases, and 9 bases lay outside the gene matches. From germline, CDR1 is MNHNS and CDR2 SASEGT. The CDR3 sequence is 18 residues long. The CDR3 loop is CASSEAASGGDLYNEQFF. The CDR3 DNA reads as TGTGCCAGCAGTGAGGCCGCTAGCGGGGGGGATCTCTACAATGAGCAGTTCTTC.

The chain recombines TRBV7-2 with TRBJ2-1; a weak D match, TRBD2 (7 bases). CDR1 and CDR2 from the germline V gene are SGHTA and FQGNSA. The CDR3 loop spans 13 amino acids. Trimming took off 11 bases at V and 7 bases at J, with 18 bases between the two ends. Written as DNA, the CDR3 is TGTGCCTCCAAGGGGGGGTCCGTAAATGAGCAGTTCTTC. As protein: CASKGGSVNEQFF.

This sequence joins TRBV5-3 and TRBJ1-4; possible D gene TRBD1, 6 bases. TRBV5-3 is reported as an ORF; its role is uncertain. The length of the CDR3 is 17 residues. Between the trimmed V and J ends, which lost 4 bases and 3 bases, there was a span of 19 bases. The CDR3 region is CARSPVVGGWSNEKLFF. CDR3 bases: TGTGCCAGAAGCCCGGTAGTTGGGGGCTGGTCTAATGAAAAACTGTTTTTT.

CDR3 bases: TGTGCCAGCAGCCCGAAATGGGCGCAGTTGAACACTGAAGCTTTCTTT. As protein: CASSPKWAQLNTEAFF. V usage is TRBV7-9 and J usage is TRBJ1-1, with D uncertain. The CDR3 length is 16 residues. V gave up 5 bases and J gave up 0 bases, with 16 bases separating them. Germline CDR1 is SEHNR and CDR2 is FQNEAQ (reference sequence).

The V and J genes are TRBV18 and TRBJ1-1, with 7 nucleotides matching TRBD1. The V and J ends lost 4 bases and 1 base, in that order; junction bases with no gene match: 3. CDR3 length: 14 amino acids. Per the germline V gene, CDR1 is KGHSH and CDR2 is LQKENI. The CDR3 DNA sequence: TGTGCCAGCTCACGGGACAGTGGGAACACTGAAGCTTTCTTT. Its translation: CASSRDSGNTEAFF.

The chain couples TRBV19 to TRBJ2-7, with 9 bases lining up with TRBD2. The CDR3 is 15 residues long. Germline V lookup: CDR1 LNHDA, CDR2 SQIVND (reference sequence). V trimming: 2 bases; J trimming: 2 bases; junction bases outside the gene matches: 4. CDR3 protein: CASSISAGGPYEQYF. CDR3 nucleotides: TGTGCCAGTAGTATATCAGCGGGGGGACCCTACGAGCAGTACTTC.

This chain uses TRBV3-1 (or the pseudogene TRBV3-2) with TRBJ2-7, with 8 bases matching TRBD1. Germline V gene lookup returns CDR1 LGHDT and CDR2 YNNKEL (reference sequence). The CDR3 is made up of 15 amino acids. After removal of 2 bases from V and 5 bases from J, the junction contained 8 bases not matched to a gene. The CDR3 DNA reads as TGTGCCAGCAGCCAATCCCGACAGGGGAGCGACGAGCAGTACTTC. It translates to CASSQSRQGSDEQYF.

V is TRBV2 and J is TRBJ1-3, with 7 bases identical to TRBD1. Germline trimming cut 6 bases from V and 2 bases from J; bases unmatched to any gene: 4. There are 14 residues in the CDR3. Germline V gives CDR1 SNHLY, CDR2 FYNNEI. The CDR3 nucleotides are TGTGCCAGCAGAGACAGGGTGACTGGAAACACCATATATTTT. This encodes CASRDRVTGNTIYF.

The chain carries TRBV5-6 and TRBJ1-2; D possibly corresponds to TRBD1 (5 bases). V lost 3 bases and J 5 bases, leaving 17 bases between the germline ends. CDR3 length: 15 residues. Germline values: CDR1 SGHDT, CDR2 YYEEEE. This CDR3 reads CASSSTGRMDYGYTF. Here the CDR3 DNA reads TGTGCCAGCAGCTCCACAGGACGGATGGATTATGGCTACACCTTC.

The rearrangement uses TRBV29-1 and TRBJ1-2; TRBD1 matches at 9 bases. Germline V lookup: CDR1 SQVTM, CDR2 ANQGSEA. Germline trimming cut 5 bases from V and 5 bases from J; bases unmatched to any gene: 12. There are 15 residues in the CDR3. The CDR3 loop is CSVPSTGTGNYGYTF. In DNA form, the CDR3 reads TGCAGCGTTCCATCAACCGGGACAGGGAATTATGGCTACACCTTC. The variable domain in full, completed from reference TRBV29-1 and TRBJ1-2, reads SAVISQKPSRDICQRGTSLTIQCQVDSQVTMMFWYRQQPGQSLTLIATANQGSEATYESGFVIDKFPISRPNLTFSTLTVSNMSPEDSSIYLCSVPSTGTGNYGYTFGSGTRLTVV.